What follows is one T cell receptor beta chain and its context. The source of the sample is a study of cytomegalovirus exposure and HLA in healthy donors. In the PCR, 60 Vbeta and 13 Jbeta primers were used. The data were produced by immunoSEQ multiplex PCR, yet TCRdb's version contains in-frame clones alone and is incomplete. The repertoire includes approximately 170,000 clones, just over 70% of them detected once, and under 5.5% sits in the top ten. CDR3 length equals 15 residues. Germline V gene data show CDR1 as SGHRS and CDR2 as YFSETQ. The V gene end was trimmed by 4 bases and the J gene end by 8 bases; junction bases not matched to a gene: 7. Healthy bone marrow donors made up the cohort.

This receptor was identified in a man between 18 and 29 years old in good health and CMV-seropositive. The chain couples TRBV5-1 to TRBJ1-4, with 11 bases matching TRBD1. What was sequenced was PBMCs. CDR3 sequence reads: CASSPRDRGDEKLFF. CDR3 in DNA: TGCGCCAGCAGCCCCCGGGACAGGGGGGACGAAAAACTGTTTTTT.